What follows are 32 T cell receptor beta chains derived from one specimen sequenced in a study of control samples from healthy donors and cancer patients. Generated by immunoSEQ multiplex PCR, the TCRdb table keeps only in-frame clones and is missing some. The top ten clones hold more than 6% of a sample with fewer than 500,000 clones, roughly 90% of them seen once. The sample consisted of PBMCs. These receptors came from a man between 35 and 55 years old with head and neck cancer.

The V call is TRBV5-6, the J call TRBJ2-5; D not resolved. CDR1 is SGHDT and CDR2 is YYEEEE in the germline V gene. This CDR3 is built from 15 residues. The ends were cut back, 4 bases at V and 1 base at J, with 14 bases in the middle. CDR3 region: CASSEVPTFQETQYF. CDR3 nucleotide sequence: TGTGCCAGCAGCGAGGTTCCGACTTTCCAAGAGACCCAGTACTTC.

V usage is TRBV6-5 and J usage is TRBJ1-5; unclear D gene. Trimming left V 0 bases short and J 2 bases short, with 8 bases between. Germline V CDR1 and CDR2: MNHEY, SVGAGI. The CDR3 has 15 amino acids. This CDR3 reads CASSYSVDGNQPQHF. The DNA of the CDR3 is TGTGCCAGCAGTTACTCAGTGGACGGCAATCAGCCCCAGCATTTT.

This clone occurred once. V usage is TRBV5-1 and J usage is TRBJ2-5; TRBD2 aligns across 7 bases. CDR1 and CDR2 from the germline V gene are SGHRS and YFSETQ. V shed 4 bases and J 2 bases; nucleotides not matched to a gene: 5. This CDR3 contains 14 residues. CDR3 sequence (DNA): TGCGCCAGCAGCCCCTACGGGGGGCAAGAGACCCAGTACTTC. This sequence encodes CASSPYGGQETQYF.

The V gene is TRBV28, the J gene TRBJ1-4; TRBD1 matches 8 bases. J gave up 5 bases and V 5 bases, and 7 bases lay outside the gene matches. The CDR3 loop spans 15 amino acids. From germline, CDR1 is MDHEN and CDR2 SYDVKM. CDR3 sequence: CASSPWGTGNEKLFF. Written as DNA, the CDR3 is TGTGCCAGCAGTCCATGGGGGACAGGCAATGAAAAACTGTTTTTT.

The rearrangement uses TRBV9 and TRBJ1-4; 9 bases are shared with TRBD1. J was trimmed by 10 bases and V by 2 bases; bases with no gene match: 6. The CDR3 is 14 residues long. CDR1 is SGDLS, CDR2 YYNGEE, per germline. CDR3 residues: CASSVRDRGAKLFF. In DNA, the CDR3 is TGTGCCAGCAGCGTTCGAGACAGGGGGGCAAAACTGTTTTTT.

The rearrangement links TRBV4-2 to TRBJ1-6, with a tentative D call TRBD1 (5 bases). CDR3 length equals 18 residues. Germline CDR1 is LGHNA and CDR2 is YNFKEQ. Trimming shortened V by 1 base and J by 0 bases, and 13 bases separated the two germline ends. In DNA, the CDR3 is TGTGCCAGCAGCCAAGGGGGGAGTTTGTTCTCCTATAATTCACCCCTCCACTTT. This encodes CASSQGGSLFSYNSPLHF.

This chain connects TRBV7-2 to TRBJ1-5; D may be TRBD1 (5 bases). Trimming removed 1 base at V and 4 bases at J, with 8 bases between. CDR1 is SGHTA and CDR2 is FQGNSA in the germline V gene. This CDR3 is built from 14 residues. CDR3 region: CASSLGAGNQPQHF. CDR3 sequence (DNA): TGTGCCAGCAGCTTAGGAGCAGGGAATCAGCCCCAGCATTTT. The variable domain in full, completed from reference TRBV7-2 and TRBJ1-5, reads GAGVSQSPSNKVTEKGKDVELRCDPISGHTALYWYRQSLGQGLEFLIYFQGNSAPDKSGLPSDRFSAERTGGSVSTLTIQRTQQEDSAVYLCASSLGAGNQPQHFGDGTRLSIL.

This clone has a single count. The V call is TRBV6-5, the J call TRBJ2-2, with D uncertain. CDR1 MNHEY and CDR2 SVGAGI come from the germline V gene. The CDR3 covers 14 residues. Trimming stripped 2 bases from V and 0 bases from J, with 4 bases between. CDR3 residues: CASSYPTNTGELFF. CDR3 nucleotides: TGTGCCAGCAGTTACCCAACGAACACCGGGGAGCTGTTTTTT.

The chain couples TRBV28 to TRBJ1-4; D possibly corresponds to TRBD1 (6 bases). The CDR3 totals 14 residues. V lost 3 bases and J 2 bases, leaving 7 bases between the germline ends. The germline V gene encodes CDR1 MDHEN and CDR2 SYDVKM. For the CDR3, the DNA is TGTGCCAGCAGTTTGGGGGCCACTAATGAAAAACTGTTTTTT. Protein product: CASSLGATNEKLFF.

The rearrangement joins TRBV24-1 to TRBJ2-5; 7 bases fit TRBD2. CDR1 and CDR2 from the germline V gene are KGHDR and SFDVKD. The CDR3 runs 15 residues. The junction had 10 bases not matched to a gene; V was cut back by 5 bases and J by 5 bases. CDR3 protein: CATSGERGRRETQYF. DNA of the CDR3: TGTGCCACCAGTGGTGAGCGGGGTCGGAGGGAGACCCAGTACTTC.

CDR3 residues: CASSEEGQGKNEQYF. DNA for the CDR3: TGCGCCAGCAGCGAGGAGGGACAGGGGAAAAACGAGCAGTACTTC. The V gene is TRBV5-1, the J gene TRBJ2-7; 10 nucleotides agree with TRBD1. Germline V lookup: CDR1 SGHRS, CDR2 YFSETQ. There are 15 residues in the CDR3. The J segment lost 5 bases and the V segment lost 4 bases, leaving 9 bases of the junction unmatched.

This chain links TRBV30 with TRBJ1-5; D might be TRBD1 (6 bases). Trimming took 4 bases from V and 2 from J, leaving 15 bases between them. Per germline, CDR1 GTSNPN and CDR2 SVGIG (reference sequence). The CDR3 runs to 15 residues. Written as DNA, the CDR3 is TGTGCCTGGACACCCGGGACACCGGGCAATCAGCCCCAGCATTTT. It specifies CAWTPGTPGNQPQHF.

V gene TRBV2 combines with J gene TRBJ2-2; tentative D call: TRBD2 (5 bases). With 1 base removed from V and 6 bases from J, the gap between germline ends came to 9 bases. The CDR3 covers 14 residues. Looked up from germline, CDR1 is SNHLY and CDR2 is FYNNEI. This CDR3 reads CASSEELVPGELFF. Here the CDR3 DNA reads TGTGCCAGCAGTGAAGAACTAGTTCCCGGGGAGCTGTTTTTT.

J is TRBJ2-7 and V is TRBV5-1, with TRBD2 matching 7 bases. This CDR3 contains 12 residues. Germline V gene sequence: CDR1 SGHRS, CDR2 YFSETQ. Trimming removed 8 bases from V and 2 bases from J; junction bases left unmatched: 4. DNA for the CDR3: TGCGCCAGTTCTAGCGGTCCCTACGAGCAGTACTTC. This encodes CASSSGPYEQYF.

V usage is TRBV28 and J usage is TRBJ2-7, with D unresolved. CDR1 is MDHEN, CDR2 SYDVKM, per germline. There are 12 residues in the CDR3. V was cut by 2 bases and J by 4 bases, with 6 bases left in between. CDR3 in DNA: TGTGCCAGCAGTTTACAGGATTACGAGCAGTACTTC. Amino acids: CASSLQDYEQYF.

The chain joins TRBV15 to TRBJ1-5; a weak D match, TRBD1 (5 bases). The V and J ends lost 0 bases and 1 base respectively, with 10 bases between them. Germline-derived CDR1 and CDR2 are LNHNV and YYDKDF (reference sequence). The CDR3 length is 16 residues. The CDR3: CATSREAGTSNQPQHF. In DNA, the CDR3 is TGTGCCACCAGCAGAGAGGCGGGGACGAGCAATCAGCCCCAGCATTTT.

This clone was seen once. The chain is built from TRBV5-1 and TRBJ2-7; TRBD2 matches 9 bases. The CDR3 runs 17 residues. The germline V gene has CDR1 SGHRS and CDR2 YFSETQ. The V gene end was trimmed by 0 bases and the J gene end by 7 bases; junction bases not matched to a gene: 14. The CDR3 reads CASSLEGTSGSWDEQYF. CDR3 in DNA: TGCGCCAGCAGCTTGGAAGGAACTAGCGGGTCGTGGGATGAGCAGTACTTC.

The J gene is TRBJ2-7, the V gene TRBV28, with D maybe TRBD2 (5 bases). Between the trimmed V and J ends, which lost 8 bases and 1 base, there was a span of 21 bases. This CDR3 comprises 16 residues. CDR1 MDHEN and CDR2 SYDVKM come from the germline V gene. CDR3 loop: CASGPLWTHSSYEQYF. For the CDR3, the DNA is TGTGCCAGCGGGCCCTTGTGGACTCACTCTTCCTACGAGCAGTACTTC.

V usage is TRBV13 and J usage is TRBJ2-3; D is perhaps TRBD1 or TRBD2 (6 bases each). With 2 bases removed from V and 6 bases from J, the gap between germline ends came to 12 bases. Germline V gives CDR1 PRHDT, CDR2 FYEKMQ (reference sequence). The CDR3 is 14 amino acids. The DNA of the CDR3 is TGTGCCAGCAGCTTACTGGGGGGCAGGGATACGCAGTATTTT. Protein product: CASSLLGGRDTQYF.

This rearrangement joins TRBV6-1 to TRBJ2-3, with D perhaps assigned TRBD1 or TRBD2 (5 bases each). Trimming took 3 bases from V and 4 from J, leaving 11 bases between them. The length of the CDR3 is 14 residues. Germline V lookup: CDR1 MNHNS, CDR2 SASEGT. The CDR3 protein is CASSEGWGSDTQYF. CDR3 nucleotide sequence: TGTGCCAGCAGTGAGGGTTGGGGGTCAGATACGCAGTATTTT.

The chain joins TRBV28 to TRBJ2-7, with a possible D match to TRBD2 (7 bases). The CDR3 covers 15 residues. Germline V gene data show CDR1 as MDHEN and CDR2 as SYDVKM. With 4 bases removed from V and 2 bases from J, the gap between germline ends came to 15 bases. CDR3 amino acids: CASSSRGALTYEQYF. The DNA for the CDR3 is TGTGCCAGCAGTTCTCGGGGGGCCTTAACCTACGAGCAGTACTTC.

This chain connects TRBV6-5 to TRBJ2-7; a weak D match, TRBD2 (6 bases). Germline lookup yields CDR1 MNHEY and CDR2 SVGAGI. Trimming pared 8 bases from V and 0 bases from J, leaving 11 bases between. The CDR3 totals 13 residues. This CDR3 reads CASGRTDSYEQYF. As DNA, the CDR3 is TGTGCCAGCGGGAGGACGGACTCCTACGAGCAGTACTTC.

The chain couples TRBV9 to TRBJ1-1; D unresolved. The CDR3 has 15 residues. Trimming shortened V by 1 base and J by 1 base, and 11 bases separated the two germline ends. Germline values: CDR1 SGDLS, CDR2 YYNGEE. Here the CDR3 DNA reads TGTGCCAGCAGCGTACTGGGATCGGGGAACACTGAAGCTTTCTTT. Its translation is CASSVLGSGNTEAFF.

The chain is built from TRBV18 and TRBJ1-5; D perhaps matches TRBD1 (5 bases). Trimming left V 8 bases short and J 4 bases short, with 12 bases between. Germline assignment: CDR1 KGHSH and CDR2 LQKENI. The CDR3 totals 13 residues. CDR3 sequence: CASTDRGNQPQHF. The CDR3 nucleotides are TGTGCCAGCACGGACCGGGGGAATCAGCCCCAGCATTTT.

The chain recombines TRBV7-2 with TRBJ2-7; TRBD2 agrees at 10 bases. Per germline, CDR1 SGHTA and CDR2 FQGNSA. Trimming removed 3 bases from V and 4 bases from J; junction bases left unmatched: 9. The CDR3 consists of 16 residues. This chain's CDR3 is CASSFLLAGSPYEQYF. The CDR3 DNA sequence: TGTGCCAGCAGCTTCCTACTAGCGGGGTCACCGTACGAGCAGTACTTC.

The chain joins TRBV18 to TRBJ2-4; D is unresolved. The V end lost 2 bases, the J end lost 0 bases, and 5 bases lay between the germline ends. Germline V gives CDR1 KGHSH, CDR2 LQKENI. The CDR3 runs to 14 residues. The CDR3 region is CASSPTLAKNIQYF. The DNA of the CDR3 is TGTGCCAGCTCACCAACGTTAGCCAAAAACATTCAGTACTTC.

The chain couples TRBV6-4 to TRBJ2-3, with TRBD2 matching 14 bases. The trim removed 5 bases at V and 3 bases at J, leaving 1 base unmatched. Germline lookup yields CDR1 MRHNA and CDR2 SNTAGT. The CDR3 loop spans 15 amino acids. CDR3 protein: CASSWTSGGTDTQYF. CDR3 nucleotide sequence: TGTGCCAGCAGTTGGACTAGCGGGGGGACAGATACGCAGTATTTT.

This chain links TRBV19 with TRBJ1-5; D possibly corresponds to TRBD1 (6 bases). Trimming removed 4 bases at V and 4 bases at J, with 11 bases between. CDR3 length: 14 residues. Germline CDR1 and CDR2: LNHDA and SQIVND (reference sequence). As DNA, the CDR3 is TGTGCCAGTAGTACCCCACAGGGAAATCAGCCCCAGCATTTT. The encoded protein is CASSTPQGNQPQHF.

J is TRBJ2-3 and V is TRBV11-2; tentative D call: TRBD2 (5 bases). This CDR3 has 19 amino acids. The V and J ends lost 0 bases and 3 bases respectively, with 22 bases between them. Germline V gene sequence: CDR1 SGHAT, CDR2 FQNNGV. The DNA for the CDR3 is TGTGCCAGCAGCTTAGATCCGGGGTCCGGGGAATCGTTTACAGATACGCAGTATTTT. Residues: CASSLDPGSGESFTDTQYF.

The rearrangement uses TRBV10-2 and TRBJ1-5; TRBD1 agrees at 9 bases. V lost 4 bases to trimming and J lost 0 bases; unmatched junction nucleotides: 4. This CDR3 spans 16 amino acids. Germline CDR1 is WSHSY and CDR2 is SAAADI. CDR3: CASSGRTGDSNQPQHF. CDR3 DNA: TGCGCCAGCAGTGGAAGGACAGGGGATAGCAATCAGCCCCAGCATTTT.

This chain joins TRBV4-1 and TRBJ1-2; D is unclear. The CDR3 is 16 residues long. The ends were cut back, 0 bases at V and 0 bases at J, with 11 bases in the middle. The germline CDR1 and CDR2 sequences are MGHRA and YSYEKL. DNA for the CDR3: TGCGCCAGCAGCCAAGAGCCTTCGGTACCTAACTATGGCTACACCTTC. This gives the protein CASSQEPSVPNYGYTF.

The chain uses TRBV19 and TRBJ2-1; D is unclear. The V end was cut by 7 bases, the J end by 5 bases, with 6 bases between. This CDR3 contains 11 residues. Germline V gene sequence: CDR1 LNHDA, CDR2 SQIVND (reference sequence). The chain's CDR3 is CASNRNNEQFF. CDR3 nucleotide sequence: TGTGCCAGTAATCGGAACAATGAGCAGTTCTTC.